This TCR beta chain originates from a study of T cells expressing NK-cell markers (dated by TCRdb to the early 2020s). With regard to the full study: Roughly 8 donors provided sorted CD3+CD56+NKG2C+, CD3+CD56+NKG2C- and CD3+CD56-NKG2C+ T-cell subsets, whose TCR beta-chain repertoires were profiled. All eight donors whose samples were sequenced were randomly selected healthy volunteers, three of them men and five women. The libraries were sequenced on Illumina HiSeq 2000/2500, MiSeq or NextSeq, producing 2 x 150 bp reads. Of the eight sequenced donors, seven were found to be HCMV-seropositive and one was found to be HCMV-seronegative. Study-wide conclusions, independent of this receptor: It remained unclear whether the expanded NKG2C-expressing T cell clones were specific for HCMV antigens. In roughly 6 donors, the dominant CD3+CD56+NKG2C+ clonotypes were among the top 10 CD8+ clonotypes and accounted for about 1.0-7.5% of CD8+ T cells. Those dominant clonotypes were again the most abundant among CD3+CD56-NKG2C+ cells in a handful of donors, at roughly 25-60.1%.

The CDR3 goes from the cysteine to the phenylalanine over 18 residues. No DNA accompanies this entry. For this clonotype: Its antigen remains undetermined.

To determine HCMV serostatus, a commercial ELISA kit was used to detect HCMV-specific IgG in serum. Peripheral blood mononuclear cells were isolated from blood by Ficoll density gradient centrifugation. The instrument given in TCRdb is Illumina HiSeq 2000. TCR beta cDNA libraries were prepared using 5'RACE template switching, which introduced a universal primer site and unique molecular identifiers. cDNA synthesis was primed from the TCR beta constant segment, followed by two successive PCR amplification steps. On the authors' methods: MIGEC was used to demultiplex reads and group reads by UMI, and MiTCR was used to assemble and quantify clonotypes. To exclude erroneous sequences, only TCR cDNA sequences supported by at least two reads were retained. The tcR package was used for downstream repertoire analysis, and clonotypes were matched across fractions by CDR3 nucleotide sequence plus V segment. Antigen specificity was annotated against VDJdb with VDJmatch, allowing one amino acid substitution in CDR3. TCRdb reprocessed the reads, and each CDR3 protein sequence is entered once, without DNA. It is TCRdb's table, rather than the study itself, that gives the V and J calls and clone size. For this sample, the table gives more than 400,000 distinct CDR3 sequences. The ten top clones hold 7.3% of the sample.

The sample consisted of blood T cells: a sorted CD56 or NKG2C T cell subset, CD4+ or CD8+ T cells, or bulk PBMC T cells (not recorded which). This chain joins TRBV21-1 to TRBJ2-6; the D call from TCRdb, TRBD2, cannot be confirmed without DNA. TRBV21-1 is labeled a pseudogene. The clonotype comes from a woman between 18 and 70 years old in good health. The CDR3 reads as follows: CASSSLRIAGDRANVLTF.